The sample holds many counts of the clone carrying this T cell receptor beta chain. TCRdb analysed the 5' RACE reads with MiXCR anew, one entry per CDR3 protein. The table shows roughly 57,000 distinct CDR3 sequences, with around 20% occurring only once. The V gene lost 2 bases and the J gene lost 11 bases, with 10 bases spanning the gap. The CDR3 length is 11 residues. Germline V gene sequence: CDR1 SQVTM, CDR2 ANQGSEA. The sorted Tregs were CD4+CD25+CD127-/low cells. This chain connects TRBV29-1 to TRBJ2-1, with D possibly being TRBD1 (5 bases). The sequencing sample was made of tumor-infiltrating Tregs sorted from the breast tumor. This receptor was identified in a female donor with breast cancer. CDR3 sequence: CSVEHRMKQFF. The CDR3 DNA reads TGCAGCGTTGAACACAGGATGAAGCAGTTCTTC.